The rows below give T cell receptor beta chains drawn from one sample of a study of T cells in narcolepsy. Data came from immunoSEQ multiplex PCR; TCRdb stores just in-frame clones and leaves some out. The repertoire includes around 30,000 clones, approximately 77% of them detected once, and about 2.3% sits in the top ten. Sequenced input: memory (CD45RA-) CD4+ T cells from blood. Receptors were obtained from a human donor in good health. CDR3s include the opening cysteine and the closing phenylalanine or tryptophan.

cdr3_aa	cdr3_length	v_call	j_call
CASSLSRSGGMGEQYF	16	TRBV27	-
CASSPGQGISYEQYF	15	TRBV25-1	-
CASSWTGGEDQPQHF	15	TRBV6-1	TRBJ1-5
CASSFTSVGTDTQYF	15	TRBV5-6	TRBJ2-3
CASSDRGLTEAFF	13	TRBV25-1	TRBJ1-1
CAWSAKQGRELFF	13	TRBV30	TRBJ2-2
CASSEKLFGLGAGKNIQYF	19	TRBV2	TRBJ2-4
CACTGHDRGETQYF	14	TRBV30	TRBJ2-5
CASSAPRGQGSLYTF	15	TRBV6-1	TRBJ1-2
CASSPRQGMNGSPLHF	16	TRBV16	TRBJ1-6
CASSPGTEETQYF	13	TRBV18	TRBJ2-5
CASSRGHLNTEAFF	14	TRBV6-1	TRBJ1-1
CASSLEGRENGYTF	14	TRBV5-1	TRBJ1-2
CASSLSSGNTDTQYF	15	TRBV7-6	TRBJ2-3
CASLASFSRKTYGYTF	16	TRBV5-5	TRBJ1-2
CAWSAREGSPLHF	13	TRBV30	TRBJ1-6
CASSPSGRNEKLFF	14	TRBV6-5	TRBJ1-4
CASRDERGGGKETQYF	16	TRBV5-1	TRBJ2-5
CASSQLKQGGEEQFF	15	TRBV4-2	TRBJ2-1
CASSLELPPGSPNTEAFF	18	TRBV5-1	TRBJ1-1
CASSASWGNTEAFF	14	TRBV6-4	TRBJ1-1
CASSLDRVTGNTIYF	15	TRBV6-6	TRBJ1-3
CAWSLISGGTEAFF	14	TRBV30	TRBJ1-1
CASSQQGANNEQFF	14	TRBV11-1	TRBJ2-1
CASSQESGDPSTDTQYF	17	TRBV4-2	TRBJ2-3
CASSNVGAGGIDTQYF	16	TRBV7-7	TRBJ2-3
CASSLDRAQETQYF	14	TRBV11-2	TRBJ2-5
CASSQVVRAHKETQYF	16	TRBV14	TRBJ2-5
CASSPYKGADTEAFF	15	TRBV18	TRBJ1-1
CASSLRGGGGGYTF	14	TRBV11-3	TRBJ1-2
CASSQEIWGGHEAFF	15	TRBV4-2	TRBJ1-1
CASGRISTDTQYF	13	TRBV14	TRBJ2-3
CASTQGYGGLRGYTF	15	TRBV5-1	TRBJ1-2
CASSLVWQGTEAFF	14	TRBV7-2	TRBJ1-1
CASRRDSSYNSPLHF	15	TRBV6-1	TRBJ1-6
CASSAQGWGQETQYF	15	TRBV7-2	TRBJ2-5
CASSPVGEIYNEQFF	15	TRBV18	TRBJ2-1
CASSPRNQPQHF	12	TRBV19	TRBJ1-5
CASSYTGGTGGTEAFF	16	TRBV18	TRBJ1-1
CAISEWTGGSGANVLTF	17	TRBV10-3	TRBJ2-6